One T cell receptor (beta chain) is described in this entry. The sample is drawn from a study of cytomegalovirus exposure and HLA in healthy donors. Amplification used 60 Vbeta primers and 13 Jbeta primers. This table comes from immunoSEQ multiplex PCR, and its TCRdb copy is limited to in-frame clones, with some not included. The sample has approximately 190,000 clones, 83% seen once; the top ten hold under 2%. CDR1 and CDR2 from the germline V gene are SGHKS and YYEKEE (reference sequence). The CDR3 has 14 residues. Trimming removed 1 base at V and 5 bases at J, with 12 bases between. The V and J genes are TRBV5-5 and TRBJ2-5, with D perhaps matching TRBD1 (6 bases). The origin of this receptor is a man aged 35-49 years in good health and CMV-seropositive. The sequenced sample was PBMCs. The CDR3 DNA sequence: TGTGCCAGCAGCTTGCCGTCTAGGGGGGAGACCCAGTACTTC. It codes for CASSLPSRGETQYF.